The TCR beta chain under discussion was sequenced for a study of identical twins. A word on this clonotype: The antigen is not known.

Template switching, a step in the protocol, added a universal primer site, and cDNA carried unique molecular identifiers. One entry per CDR3 protein, called by TCRdb with MiXCR from the 5' RACE reads. Of about 790,000 distinct CDR3 sequences listed, roughly 18% were seen once; the top ten hold over 10%. Between the trimmed V and J ends, which lost 11 bases and 2 bases, there was a span of 13 bases. The germline V gene encodes CDR1 SGHTA and CDR2 FQGNSA. There are 13 residues in the CDR3. Overall study findings and caveats: Invariant cells of the MAIT and iNKT types might have partly distorted the zero-insertion analyses.

These same data were also listed under a study on T cells expressing NK-cell markers. That study adds: One of the eight sequenced donors was seronegative, whereas the other seven were HCMV-seropositive. Dominant NKG2C+ clonotypes made up about 1.0-7.5% of CD8+ T cells in several donors.

Sequencing input: PBMCs. The V call is TRBV7-2, the J call TRBJ1-3; TRBD1 might be the D (5 bases). This clonotype originated in a woman between 18 and 30 years old in good health. The CDR3 reads CAGAGSPGNTIYF. DNA for the CDR3: TGTGCCGGCGCAGGGTCACCTGGAAACACCATATATTTT.